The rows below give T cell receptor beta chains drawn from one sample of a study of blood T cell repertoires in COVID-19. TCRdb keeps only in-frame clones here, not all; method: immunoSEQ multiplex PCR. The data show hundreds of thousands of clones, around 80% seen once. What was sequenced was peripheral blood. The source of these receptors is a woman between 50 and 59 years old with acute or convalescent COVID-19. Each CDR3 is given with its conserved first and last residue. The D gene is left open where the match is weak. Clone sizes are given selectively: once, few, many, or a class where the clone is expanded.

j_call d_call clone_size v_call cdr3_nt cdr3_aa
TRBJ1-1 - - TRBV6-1 TGTGCCAGCAGTGAACCGGTGGTGAACACTGAAGCTTTCTTT CASSEPVVNTEAFF
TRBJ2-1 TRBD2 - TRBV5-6 TGTGCCAGCAGCCCATTGGGGCTAGCGGACAATGAGCAGTTCTTC CASSPLGLADNEQFF
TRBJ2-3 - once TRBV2 TGTGCCAGCAGTATAATTAGCAGATACACAGATACGCAGTATTTT CASSIISRYTDTQYF
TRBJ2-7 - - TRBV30 TGTGCCTGGAGTGCCACTAGGGGGGGGGAGCAGTACTTC CAWSATRGGEQYF
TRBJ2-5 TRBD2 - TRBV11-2 TGTGCCAGCAGCTTTGGGACTAGCGGGAGGTCAGAGACCCAGTACTTC CASSFGTSGRSETQYF
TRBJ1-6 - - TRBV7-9 TGTGCCAGCAGCCCTGATAATTCACCCCTCCACTTT CASSPDNSPLHF
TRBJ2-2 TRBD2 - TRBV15 TGTGCCACCAGCCCAAGCCTAGCGGCGAACACCGGGGAGCTGTTTTTT CATSPSLAANTGELFF
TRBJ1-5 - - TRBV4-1 TGCGCCAGCAGCCAAGAGAGCGGGTCAGCCCTCGGGGAGCCCCAGCATTTT CASSQESGSALGEPQHF
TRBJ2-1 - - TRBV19 TGTGCCAGTAGTAAGGGGGGGAGAAACAATGAGCAGTTCTTC CASSKGGRNNEQFF
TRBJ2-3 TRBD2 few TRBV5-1 TGCGCCAGCACCCCCACACTAGCGGGAGGGGTAGATACGCAGTATTTT CASTPTLAGGVDTQYF
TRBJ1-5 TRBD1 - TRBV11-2 TGTGCCAGCAGCCCAAAAGGACAGGGAGGGAATCAGCCCCAGCATTTT CASSPKGQGGNQPQHF
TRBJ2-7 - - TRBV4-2 TGTGCCAGCAGCCAAGTAAGTAGCGGAGGGCCTGACTACGAGCAGTACTTC CASSQVSSGGPDYEQYF
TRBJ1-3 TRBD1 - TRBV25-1 TGTGCCAGCCTTGGGACAGCCTCTGGAAACACCATATATTTT CASLGTASGNTIYF
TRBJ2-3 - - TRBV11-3 TGTGCCAGCAGCCTCGGAAGGGGTCGTACAGATACGCAGTATTTT CASSLGRGRTDTQYF
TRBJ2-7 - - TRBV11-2 TGTGCCAGCAGCAAACCTCCAGGGTCCCACGAGCAGTACTTC CASSKPPGSHEQYF
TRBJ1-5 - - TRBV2 TGTGCCAGCAAGGGAACAGGGAATCAGCCCCAGCATTTT CASKGTGNQPQHF
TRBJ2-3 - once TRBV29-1 TGCAGCGTTGAAGGCCAGGGTGTAGATACGCAGTATTTT CSVEGQGVDTQYF
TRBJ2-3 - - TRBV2 TGTGCCAGCTCAAGAGGACTATTCACAGATACGCAGTATTTT CASSRGLFTDTQYF
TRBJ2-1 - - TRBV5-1 TGCGCCAGCAGCTTGACCAAACAGGGCGAACTGTTCTTC CASSLTKQGELFF
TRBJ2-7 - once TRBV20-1 TGCAGTGCCACCGAAGGAGGCGAGCAGTACTTC CSATEGGEQYF
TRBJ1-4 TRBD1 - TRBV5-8 TGTGCCAGCAGCCGCGGAAATTTCCAGGGGGGAGGTAATGAAAAACTGTTTTTT CASSRGNFQGGGNEKLFF
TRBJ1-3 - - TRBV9 TGTGCCAGCAGCGTAGCCGTCTCTGGAAACACCATATATTTT CASSVAVSGNTIYF
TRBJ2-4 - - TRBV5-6 TGTGCCAGCAGCTTCCAGGGCCTTGGAGCCAAAAACATTCAGTACTTC CASSFQGLGAKNIQYF
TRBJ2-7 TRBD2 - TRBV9 TGTGCCAGCAGCCCCCGGGGACTAGCGGGAGTTAACGAGCAGTACTTC CASSPRGLAGVNEQYF
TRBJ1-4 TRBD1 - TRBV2 TGTGCCAGCATTTTGAACGCCGGGACAGGGTGGGAAAAACTGTTTTTT CASILNAGTGWEKLFF
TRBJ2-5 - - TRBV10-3 TGTGCCATCAGTGACGGACTAGGGGGGGAGACCCAGTACTTC CAISDGLGGETQYF
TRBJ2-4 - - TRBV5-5 TGTGCCAGCAGCGCAAGGACCGTTTCGGGGGACATTCAGTACTTC CASSARTVSGDIQYF
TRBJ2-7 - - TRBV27 TGTGCCAGCAGTTTATCAGGGAGTCCCTCCTACGAGCAGTACTTC CASSLSGSPSYEQYF
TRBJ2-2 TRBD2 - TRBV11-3 TGTGCCAGCAGCTTAGACGGACTAGCCAACACCGGGGAGCTGTTTTTT CASSLDGLANTGELFF
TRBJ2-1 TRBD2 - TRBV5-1 TGCGCCAGCAGCTTGGCCAAGGGCGGGAGAGGGTACAATGAGCAGTTCTTC CASSLAKGGRGYNEQFF
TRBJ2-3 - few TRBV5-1 TGCGCCAGCAGCTTGGGGACTAATACAGATACGCAGTATTTT CASSLGTNTDTQYF
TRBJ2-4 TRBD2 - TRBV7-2 TGTGCCAGCAGCTTACTGAGCGGGACTAGCGGGAGGGGAAACATTCAGTACTTC CASSLLSGTSGRGNIQYF
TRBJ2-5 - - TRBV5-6 TGTGCCAGCAGCTACGGGGGATCACAAGAGACCCAGTACTTC CASSYGGSQETQYF
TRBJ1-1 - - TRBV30 TGTGCCGGGGAGGGAGTGAACACTGAAGCTTTCTTT CAGEGVNTEAFF
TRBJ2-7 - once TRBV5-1 TGCGCCAGCAGCTTGGAAATTGTCAGGCCTGACGAGCAGTACTTC CASSLEIVRPDEQYF
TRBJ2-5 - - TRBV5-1 TGCGCCAGCAGCTTGTATGGAGATCAAGAGACCCAGTACTTC CASSLYGDQETQYF